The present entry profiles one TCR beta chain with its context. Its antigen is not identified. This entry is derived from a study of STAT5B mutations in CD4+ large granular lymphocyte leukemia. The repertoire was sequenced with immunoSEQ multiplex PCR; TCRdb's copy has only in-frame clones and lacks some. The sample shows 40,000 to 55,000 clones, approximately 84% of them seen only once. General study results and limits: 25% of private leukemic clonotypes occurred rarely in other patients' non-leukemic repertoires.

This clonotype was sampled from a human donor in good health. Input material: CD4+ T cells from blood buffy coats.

DNA of the CDR3: TGTGCCAGCAGCTTGGCCAGGAGGGATGGCTACACCTTC. Protein sequence: CASSLARRDGYTF. J is TRBJ1-2 and V is TRBV5-5; D is unclear. Trimming took off 0 bases at V and 6 bases at J, with 9 bases between the two ends. This CDR3 is 13 amino acids long. The germline CDR1 and CDR2 sequences are SGHKS and YYEKEE (reference sequence). The complete variable domain, with remaining parts taken from reference TRBV5-5 and TRBJ1-2, reads DAGVTQSPTHLIKTRGQQVTLRCSPISGHKSVSWYQQVLGQGPQFIFQYYEKEERGRGNFPDRFSARQFPNYSSELNVNALLLGDSALYLCASSLARRDGYTFGSGTRLTVV.